This T cell receptor beta chain was identified during a study of STAT3 mutations in large granular lymphocyte leukemia. Study-wide findings and caveats: In several patients, dominant TCR clone burden exceeded STAT3 mutant burden. Every T-LGLL patient had at least one immunodominant TCRbeta clonotype.

The protocol was immunoSEQ multiplex PCR, while the TCRdb copy is restricted to in-frame clones and leaves out a portion. There are roughly 31,000 clones in the sample; around 80% occur only once, and 25% to 35% lies in the top ten. To note about this clone: Its matching antigen is unknown.

In germline, CDR1 is GTSNPN, CDR2 SVGIG (reference sequence). The germline V and J ends were trimmed by 0 bases and 8 bases, with 7 bases remaining between them. The CDR3 length is 11 residues. The chain combines TRBV30 with TRBJ1-2; D unresolved. This TCR was recovered from a woman in her fifties or sixties with T-cell large granular lymphocyte leukemia. Some clones in this sample may be carry-over from other donors' samples. Input material: peripheral blood mononuclear cells. The CDR3 region has the DNA TGTGCCTGGAGTGTAACAAGAGGCTACACCTTC. Protein sequence: CAWSVTRGYTF.